This TCR beta chain derives from a study of tissue T cells after allogeneic stem cell transplantation. Notes on the study in general: Alloreactivity or antigen specificity of tissue TCRs was not determined; some clones might be host cells.

The CDR3 extends over 12 amino acids. The germline V and J ends were trimmed by 3 bases and 6 bases, with 9 bases remaining between them. CDR1 KGHPV and CDR2 FQNQEV come from the germline V gene (reference sequence). TCRdb's copy holds only in-frame clones and misses some; the assay was immunoSEQ multiplex PCR. The profile shows under 5,500 clones, over 40% of them singletons. To note about this clone: Its antigen is currently unknown. These gene names are mouse names. The CDR3 end is not reached by the read, which stops 1 residue before it; the germline J gene fills it in.

Stated time point: mouse harvest day 14 after allogeneic transplant. Tail vein injection delivered 10^7 T-cell-depleted bone marrow cells and 10^6 splenic CD5+ T cells. Mice had MHC-mismatched B6 into BALB/c GVHD, sampled day 7 or 14. Sequences were obtained from gut tissue. The chain employs TRBV26 and TRBJ2-7; perhaps TRBD2 as D (5 bases). This sequence originates from a female BALB/c mouse given C57BL/6 T cells with graft-versus-host disease after an allogeneic hematopoietic cell transplant. The sequenced part of the CDR3 DNA is TGTGCCAGCAGTCTCTGGGCCGTTGAACAGTAC. Amino acid sequence: CASSLWAVEQY. The entire CDR3 protein is CASSLWAVEQYF.